This TCR beta chain was obtained from a study of T cell repertoires in cytomegalovirus infection. Background on the study: Selected CMV epitopes included recently identified HLA-C-restricted ones as well as well-studied HLA-B-restricted ones. Evidence of both CMV infection and a matching HLA type came from public TCR beta signatures.

Each CDR3 protein is one row after TCRdb ran MiXCR on the reads. The table shows a few hundred thousand distinct CDR3 sequences, with 35% to 50% occurring only once. In its sample, this clonotype was seen once. What it binds is not known. The V and J ends lost 7 bases and 4 bases respectively, with 14 bases between them. The CDR3 length is 14 residues. Germline assignment: CDR1 MNHNY and CDR2 SVGAGI (reference sequence). The receptor was derived from a human donor in good health (CMV status not recorded). Some clones in this sample may be carry-over from other donors' samples. V usage is TRBV6-6 and J usage is TRBJ1-5; D might be TRBD1 (6 bases). The sample here was cultured PBMCs, taken from culture after CMV antigen stimulation. CDR3 coding DNA: TGTGCCAGCACCCAACAGGGCTATAATCAGCCCCAGCATTTT. It encodes CASTQQGYNQPQHF.